This T cell receptor (beta chain) was obtained from a study of cytomegalovirus exposure and HLA in healthy donors. Worth noting for this clone: Its target is unknown.

The CDR3 spans 16 residues. The J segment lost 4 bases and the V segment lost 3 bases, leaving 5 bases of the junction unmatched. Germline CDR1 reads MDHEN; CDR2 reads SYDVKM. Whole-study results and caveats: The study listed some 160 cytomegalovirus-associated TCR beta chains.

Vbeta (60) and Jbeta (13) primers were used in the PCR. Data came from immunoSEQ multiplex PCR; TCRdb stores just in-frame clones and leaves some out. The sample gives about 190,000 clones, approximately 84% of which show up once; around 6.1% is in the top ten. The sequence was obtained from a woman in her 30s in good health and CMV-seropositive. The specimen sequenced was PBMCs. The chain has TRBV28 and TRBJ2-1, with 11 bases aligning to TRBD2. CDR3 protein: CASSFGGLADYNEQFF. The CDR3 bases are TGTGCCAGCAGTTTCGGGGGACTAGCGGATTACAATGAGCAGTTCTTC.